Presented here are 5 T cell receptor beta chains from one specimen sequenced in a study of cytomegalovirus exposure and HLA in healthy donors (TCRdb year 2017). The library came from the immunoSEQ multiplex PCR assay. A mixture of 60 forward primers for TCR Vbeta segments and 13 reverse primers for TCR Jbeta segments was used in the multiplex PCR. Sourced from immuneACCESS, this table was stored by TCRdb with only in-frame sequences that have V and J called. A share of the clones is absent; for the studies checked, an unresolved V gene accounts for under half, and the remainder has no known explanation. This sample has 200,000 to 250,000 clones in its table, and approximately 80% of those were observed once. The ten top clones hold 0.58% of the sample. Material: PBMCs. These receptors all come from a woman aged 40 to 50 in good health and CMV-seronegative.

The V and J genes are TRBV6-6 and TRBJ2-1, with unresolved D. This CDR3 is built from 12 residues. V gave up 8 bases and J gave up 5 bases, with 10 bases separating them. Germline V gives CDR1 MNHNY, CDR2 SVGAGI (reference sequence). CDR3 residues: CASAVAHNEQFF. CDR3 bases: TGTGCCAGCGCAGTTGCTCACAATGAGCAGTTCTTC.

The chain uses TRBV7-2 and TRBJ1-1; a weak D match, TRBD1 (5 bases). CDR1 is SGHTA, CDR2 FQGNSA, per germline. This CDR3 has 13 amino acids. The V end lost 5 bases, the J end lost 5 bases, and 12 bases lay between the germline ends. CDR3 protein: CASSEQGGTEAFF. The CDR3 coding sequence is TGTGCCAGCAGCGAGCAGGGTGGGACTGAAGCTTTCTTT.

Worth noting for this clone: One junction end does not reproduce the germline sequence, and a read error may be involved. CDR3 protein: CAGSLASGGYTF. The CDR3 bases are TGTGCCGGCAGCTTGGCTAGTGGTGGCTACACCTTC. This rearrangement joins TRBV5-6 to TRBJ1-2; no firm D call. Germline CDR1 SGHDT, CDR2 YYEEEE. This CDR3 comprises 12 residues.

The chain links TRBV27 to TRBJ1-2; TRBD1 agrees at 8 bases. The CDR3 contains 16 residues. J lost 2 bases, V lost 5 bases, and 10 bases had no gene match. Germline V gene sequence: CDR1 MNHEY, CDR2 SMNVEV (reference sequence). The CDR3 nucleotides read TGTGCCAGCAGTCAACTCGGGGACAGGCAAAACTATGGCTACACCTTC. This codes for CASSQLGDRQNYGYTF.

The V and J genes are TRBV14 and TRBJ2-7, with D tentatively TRBD2 (6 bases). The germline CDR1 and CDR2 sequences are SGHDN and FVKESK. The CDR3 contains 16 residues. The ends were cut back, 0 bases at V and 0 bases at J, with 12 bases in the middle. CDR3 sequence (DNA): TGTGCCAGCAGCCAAGAGCGGGGAGCGATCTCCTACGAGCAGTACTTC. The encoded protein is CASSQERGAISYEQYF.